This TCR beta chain derives from a study of OX40 agonist ivuxolimab in advanced cancers. Study-level background: Subjects had a mean age of roughly 57 years, with a range of 23 to 79; around 80% were male. Study results and caveats: Normalized T-cell clonal expansion was also low in a subset of nonresponders.

In its sample, this clone was seen a few times. Its antigen is undetermined. Measured with immunoSEQ multiplex PCR; TCRdb has only the in-frame clones, and not every one. The sample has 50,000 to 75,000 clones; around 86% are singletons. From germline, CDR1 is MDHEN and CDR2 SYDVKM. V shed 2 bases and J shed 0 bases, with 11 bases lying between them. The CDR3 is 15 amino acids. This sequence joins TRBV28 and TRBJ2-7; tentatively, D is TRBD2 (5 bases). Sequences were derived from CD4+ or CD8+ T cells sorted from blood, sampled in a trial of the OX40 agonist ivuxolimab. This receptor was identified in an adult with an advanced solid tumor such as melanoma, head and neck, liver or kidney cancer. Written as DNA, the CDR3 is TGTGCCAGCAGTTTAGCGGGTACCCGCTCCTACGAGCAGTACTTC. It codes for CASSLAGTRSYEQYF.